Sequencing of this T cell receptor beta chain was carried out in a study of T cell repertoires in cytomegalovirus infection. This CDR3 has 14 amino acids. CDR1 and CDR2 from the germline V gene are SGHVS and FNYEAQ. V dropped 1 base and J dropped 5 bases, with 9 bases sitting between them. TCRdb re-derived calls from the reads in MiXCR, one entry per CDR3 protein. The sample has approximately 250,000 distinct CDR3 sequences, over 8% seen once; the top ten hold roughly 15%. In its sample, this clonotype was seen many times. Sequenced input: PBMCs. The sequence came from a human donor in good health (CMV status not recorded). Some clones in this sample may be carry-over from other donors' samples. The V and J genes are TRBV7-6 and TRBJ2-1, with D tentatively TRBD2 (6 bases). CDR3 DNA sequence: TGTGCCAGCAGCTTAGACCCTAGCGACAATGAGCAGTTCTTC. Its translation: CASSLDPSDNEQFF.